Here is one T cell receptor (beta chain) with its context. V dropped 7 bases and J dropped 1 base, with 14 bases sitting between them. Germline values: CDR1 MDHEN, CDR2 SYDVKM. The CDR3 has 15 amino acids. This sample is drawn from a study of blood T cell repertoires in COVID-19. Clones were read by immunoSEQ multiplex PCR, and TCRdb kept only the in-frame ones, dropping some. The table shows 200,000 to 300,000 clones, with 70% to 85% occurring only once. The V gene is TRBV28, the J gene TRBJ2-4; tentatively, D is TRBD2 (5 bases). The TCR was taken from a woman of 80 years or more with acute or convalescent COVID-19. The sequencing input was peripheral blood. The CDR3 DNA sequence: TGTGCCAGCACTCCGCCCCGAGGGGCCAAAAACATTCAGTACTTC. Encoded protein: CASTPPRGAKNIQYF.